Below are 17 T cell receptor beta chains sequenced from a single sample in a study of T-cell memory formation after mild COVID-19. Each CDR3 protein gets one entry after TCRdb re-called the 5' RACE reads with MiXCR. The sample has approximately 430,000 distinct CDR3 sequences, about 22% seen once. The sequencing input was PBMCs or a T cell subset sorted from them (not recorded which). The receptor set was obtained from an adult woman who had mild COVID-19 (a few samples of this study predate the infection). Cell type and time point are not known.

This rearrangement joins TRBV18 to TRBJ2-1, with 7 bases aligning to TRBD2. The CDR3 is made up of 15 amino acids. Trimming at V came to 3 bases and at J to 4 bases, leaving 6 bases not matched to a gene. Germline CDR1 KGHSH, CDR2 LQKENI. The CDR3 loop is CASSPMSGDYNEQFF. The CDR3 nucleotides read TGTGCCAGCTCACCGATGAGCGGGGATTACAATGAGCAGTTCTTC.

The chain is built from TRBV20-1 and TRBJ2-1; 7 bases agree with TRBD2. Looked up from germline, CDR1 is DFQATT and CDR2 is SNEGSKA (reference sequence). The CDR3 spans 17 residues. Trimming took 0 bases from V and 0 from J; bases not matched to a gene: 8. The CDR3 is CSARDLIRGGSYNEQFF. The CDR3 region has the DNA TGCAGTGCTAGAGATCTCATTCGCGGGGGCTCCTACAATGAGCAGTTCTTC.

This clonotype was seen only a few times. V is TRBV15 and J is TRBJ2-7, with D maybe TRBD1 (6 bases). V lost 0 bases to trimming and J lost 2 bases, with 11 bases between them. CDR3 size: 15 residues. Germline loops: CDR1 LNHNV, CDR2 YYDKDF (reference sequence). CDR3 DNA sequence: TGTGCCACCAGCAGAGAGCCAGGGGTTCCCTACGAGCAGTACTTC. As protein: CATSREPGVPYEQYF.

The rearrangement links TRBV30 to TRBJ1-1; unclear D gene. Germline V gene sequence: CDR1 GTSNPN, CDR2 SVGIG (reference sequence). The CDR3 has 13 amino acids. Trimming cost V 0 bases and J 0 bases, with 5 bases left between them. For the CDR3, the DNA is TGTGCCTGGAGTGTAACCATGAACACTGAAGCTTTCTTT. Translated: CAWSVTMNTEAFF.

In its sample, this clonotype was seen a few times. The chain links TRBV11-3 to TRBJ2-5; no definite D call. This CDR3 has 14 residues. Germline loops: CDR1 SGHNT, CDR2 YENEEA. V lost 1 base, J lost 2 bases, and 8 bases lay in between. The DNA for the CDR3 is TGTGCCAGCAGCTTAGCAACAGTTCAAGAGACCCAGTACTTC. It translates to CASSLATVQETQYF.

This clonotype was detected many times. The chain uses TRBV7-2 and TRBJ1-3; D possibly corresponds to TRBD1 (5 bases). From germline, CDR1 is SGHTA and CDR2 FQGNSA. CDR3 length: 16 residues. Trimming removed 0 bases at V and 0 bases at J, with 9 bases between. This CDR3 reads CASSLAGLHSGNTIYF. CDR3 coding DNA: TGTGCCAGCAGCTTAGCGGGGCTTCACTCTGGAAACACCATATATTTT.

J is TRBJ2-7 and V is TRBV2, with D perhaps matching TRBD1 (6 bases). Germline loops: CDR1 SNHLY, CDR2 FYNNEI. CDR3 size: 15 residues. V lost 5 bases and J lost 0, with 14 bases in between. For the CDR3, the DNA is TGTGCCAGCAGTTTCGACAGGTCGAGCTCCTACGAGCAGTACTTC. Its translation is CASSFDRSSSYEQYF.

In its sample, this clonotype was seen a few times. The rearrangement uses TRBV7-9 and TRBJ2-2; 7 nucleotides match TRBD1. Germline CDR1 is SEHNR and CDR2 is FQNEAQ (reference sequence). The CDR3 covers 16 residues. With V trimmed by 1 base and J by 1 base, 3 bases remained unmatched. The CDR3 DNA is TGTGCCAGCAGCTTAGAGGGGACAGTGAACACCGGGGAGCTGTTTTTT. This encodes CASSLEGTVNTGELFF.

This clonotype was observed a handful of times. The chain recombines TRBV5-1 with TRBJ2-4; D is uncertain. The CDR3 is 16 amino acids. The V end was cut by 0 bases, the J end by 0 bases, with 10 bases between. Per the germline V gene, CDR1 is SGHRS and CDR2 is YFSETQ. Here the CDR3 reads CASSLGAGGAKNIQYF. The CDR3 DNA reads TGCGCCAGCAGCTTGGGGGCAGGCGGAGCCAAAAACATTCAGTACTTC.

CDR3 sequence (DNA): TGTGCCAGCAGCGACAGGGCTAACGATCAGCCCCAGCATTTT. This codes for CASSDRANDQPQHF. The rearrangement links TRBV6-2 or TRBV6-3 to TRBJ1-5; 7 bases match TRBD1. The V and J ends lost 6 bases and 5 bases, in that order; junction bases with no gene match: 7. The germline gives CDR1 MNHEY, CDR2 SVGEGT. The CDR3 is made up of 14 amino acids.

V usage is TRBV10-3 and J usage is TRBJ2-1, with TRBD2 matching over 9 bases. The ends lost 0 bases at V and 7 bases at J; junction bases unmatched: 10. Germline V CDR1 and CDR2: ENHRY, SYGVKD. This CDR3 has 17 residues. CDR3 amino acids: CAISESALREGLNEQFF. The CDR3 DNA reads TGTGCCATCAGTGAGTCGGCGTTGCGGGAGGGCCTAAATGAGCAGTTCTTC.

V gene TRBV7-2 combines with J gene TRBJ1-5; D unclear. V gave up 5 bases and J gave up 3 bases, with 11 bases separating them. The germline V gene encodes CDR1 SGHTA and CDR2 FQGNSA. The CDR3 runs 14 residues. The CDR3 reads CASSPTHLNQPQHF. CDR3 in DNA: TGTGCCAGCAGCCCGACCCACCTCAATCAGCCCCAGCATTTT.

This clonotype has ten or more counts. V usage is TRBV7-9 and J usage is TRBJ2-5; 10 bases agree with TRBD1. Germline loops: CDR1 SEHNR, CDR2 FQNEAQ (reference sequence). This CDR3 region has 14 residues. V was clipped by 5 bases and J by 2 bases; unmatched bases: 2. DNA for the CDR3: TGTGCCAGCAGCCCGGACAGGGGGCAAGAGACCCAGTACTTC. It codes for CASSPDRGQETQYF.

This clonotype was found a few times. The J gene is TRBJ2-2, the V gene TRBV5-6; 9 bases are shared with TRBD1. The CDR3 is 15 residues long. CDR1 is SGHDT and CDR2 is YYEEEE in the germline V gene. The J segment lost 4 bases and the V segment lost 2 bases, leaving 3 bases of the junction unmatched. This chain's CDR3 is CASSFTDRGTGELFF. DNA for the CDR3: TGTGCCAGCAGCTTCACGGACAGGGGCACCGGGGAGCTGTTTTTT.

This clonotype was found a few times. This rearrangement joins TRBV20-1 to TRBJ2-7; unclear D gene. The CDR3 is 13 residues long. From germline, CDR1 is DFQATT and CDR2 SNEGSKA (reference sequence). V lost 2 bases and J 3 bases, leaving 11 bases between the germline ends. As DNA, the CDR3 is TGCAGTGCTAGAACGTACAGATTCTACGAGCAGTACTTC. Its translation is CSARTYRFYEQYF.

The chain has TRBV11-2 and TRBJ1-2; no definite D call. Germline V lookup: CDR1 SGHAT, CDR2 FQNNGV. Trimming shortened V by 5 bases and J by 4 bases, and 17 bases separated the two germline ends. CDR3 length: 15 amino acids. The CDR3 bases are TGTGCCAGCAGCCCAGAGTCGGCGGTATTCTATGGCTACACCTTC. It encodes CASSPESAVFYGYTF.

CDR3 protein: CASSPSGSRGSYEQYF. CDR3 nucleotides: TGTGCCAGCAGCCCATCGGGTAGCAGAGGCTCCTACGAGCAGTACTTC. V is TRBV9 and J is TRBJ2-7; D is unclear. Per germline, CDR1 SGDLS and CDR2 YYNGEE. This CDR3 comprises 16 residues. V lost 4 bases, J lost 0 bases, and 17 bases lay in between.